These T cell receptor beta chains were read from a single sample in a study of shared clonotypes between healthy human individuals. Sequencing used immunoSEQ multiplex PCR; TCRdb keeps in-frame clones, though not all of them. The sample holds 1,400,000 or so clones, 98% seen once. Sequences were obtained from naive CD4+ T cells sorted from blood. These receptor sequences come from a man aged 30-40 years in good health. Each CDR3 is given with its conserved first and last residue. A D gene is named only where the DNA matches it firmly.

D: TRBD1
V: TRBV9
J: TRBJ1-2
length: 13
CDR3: CASTRDSVYGYTF
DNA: TGTGCCAGCACAAGGGACAGCGTCTATGGCTACACCTTC

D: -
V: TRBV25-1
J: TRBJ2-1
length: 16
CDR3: CASSARGLAQMNEQFF
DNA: TGTGCCAGCAGTGCACGGGGACTGGCTCAGATGAATGAGCAGTTCTTC

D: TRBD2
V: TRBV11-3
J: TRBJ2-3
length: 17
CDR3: CASSLDLLAGGTDTQYF
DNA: TGTGCCAGCAGCTTAGATCTCCTAGCGGGAGGTACGGATACGCAGTATTTT

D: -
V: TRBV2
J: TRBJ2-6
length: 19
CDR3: CASSEAQGRYSSGANVLTF
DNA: TGTGCCAGCAGTGAAGCGCAGGGACGGTATAGCTCTGGGGCCAACGTCCTGACTTTC

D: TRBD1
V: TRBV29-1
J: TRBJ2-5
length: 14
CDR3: CSVDQDRGGETQYF
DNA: TGCAGCGTTGACCAGGACAGGGGAGGAGAGACCCAGTACTTC

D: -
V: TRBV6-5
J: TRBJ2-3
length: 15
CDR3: CASSPLAGRSDTQYF
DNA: TGTGCCAGCAGTCCACTGGCGGGAAGGTCAGATACGCAGTATTTT

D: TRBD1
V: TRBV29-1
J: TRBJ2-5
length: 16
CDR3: CSEVRMDRGIQETQYF
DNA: TGCAGTGAAGTACGCATGGACAGGGGGATCCAAGAGACCCAGTACTTC

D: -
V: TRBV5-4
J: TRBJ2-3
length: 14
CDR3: CASSLMRGPDTQYF
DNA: TGTGCCAGCAGCTTAATGCGGGGCCCAGATACGCAGTATTTT

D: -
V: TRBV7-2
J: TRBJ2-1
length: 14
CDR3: CASSLDLAVHEQFF
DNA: TGTGCCAGCAGCTTAGACCTCGCAGTCCATGAGCAGTTCTTC

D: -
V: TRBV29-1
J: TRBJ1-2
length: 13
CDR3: CSVRTAPTAGYTF
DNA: TGCAGCGTACGGACGGCGCCAACAGCTGGCTACACCTTC

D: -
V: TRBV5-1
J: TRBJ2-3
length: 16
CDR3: CASSLGWGSIPDTQYF
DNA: TGCGCCAGCAGCTTGGGGTGGGGATCTATCCCAGATACGCAGTATTTT

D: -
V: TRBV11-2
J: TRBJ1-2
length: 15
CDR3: CASSPRREYSYGYTF
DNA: TGTGCCAGCAGCCCACGCAGGGAATACAGCTATGGCTACACCTTC

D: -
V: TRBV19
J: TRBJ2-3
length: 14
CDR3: CASNGGASIDTQYF
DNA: TGTGCCAGTAACGGCGGGGCTAGTATCGATACGCAGTATTTT

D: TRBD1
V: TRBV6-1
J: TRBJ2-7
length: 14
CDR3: CASSRTGSSYEQYF
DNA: TGTGCCAGCAGCCGGACAGGGAGCTCCTACGAGCAGTACTTC

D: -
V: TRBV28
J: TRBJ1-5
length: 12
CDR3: CASSLLAGPQHF
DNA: TGTGCCAGCAGTTTACTGGCTGGGCCCCAGCATTTT

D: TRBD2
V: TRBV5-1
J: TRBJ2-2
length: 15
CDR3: CASSTTSGYTGELFF
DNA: TGCGCCAGCAGCACGACTAGCGGATACACCGGGGAGCTGTTTTTT

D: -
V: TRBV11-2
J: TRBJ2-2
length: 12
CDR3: CASSLVLGELFF
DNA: TGTGCCAGCAGCTTAGTACTCGGGGAGCTGTTTTTT

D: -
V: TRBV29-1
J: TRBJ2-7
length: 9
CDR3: CSVEGEQYF
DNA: TGCAGCGTTGAAGGAGAGCAGTACTTC

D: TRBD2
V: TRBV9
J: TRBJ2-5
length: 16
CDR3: CASSVASGQTQETQYF
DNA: TGTGCCAGCAGCGTAGCTAGCGGGCAGACTCAAGAGACCCAGTACTTC

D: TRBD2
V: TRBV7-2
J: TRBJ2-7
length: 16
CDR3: CASSSGTSGSAYEQYF
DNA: TGTGCCAGCAGTTCCGGGACTAGCGGGAGCGCCTACGAGCAGTACTTC

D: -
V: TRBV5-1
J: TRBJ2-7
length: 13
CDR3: CASSLTVSYEQYF
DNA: TGCGCCAGCAGTCTTACGGTCTCCTACGAGCAGTACTTC

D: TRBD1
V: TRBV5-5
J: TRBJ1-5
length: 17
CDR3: CASSLAGQGYGDQPQHF
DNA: TGTGCCAGCAGCCTCGCGGGACAGGGATATGGGGATCAGCCCCAGCATTTT

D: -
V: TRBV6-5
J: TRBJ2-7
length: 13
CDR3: CASSYSAGGGQYF
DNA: TGTGCCAGCAGTTACTCGGCAGGTGGGGGGCAGTACTTC

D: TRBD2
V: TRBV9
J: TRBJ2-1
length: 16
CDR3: CASSVQLAGGLHEQFF
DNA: TGTGCCAGCAGCGTCCAATTAGCGGGAGGGCTTCATGAGCAGTTCTTC

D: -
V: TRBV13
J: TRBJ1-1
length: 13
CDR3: CASSSAEDTEAFF
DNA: TGTGCCAGCAGCTCAGCTGAAGACACTGAAGCTTTCTTT

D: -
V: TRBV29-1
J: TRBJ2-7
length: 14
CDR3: CSVEGARRRHEQYF
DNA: TGCAGCGTTGAAGGGGCTAGACGGAGACACGAGCAGTACTTC

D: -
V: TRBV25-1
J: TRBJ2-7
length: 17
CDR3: CASSDRTGKYSSYEQYF
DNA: TGTGCCAGCAGTGACCGCACAGGGAAATACAGCTCCTACGAGCAGTACTTC

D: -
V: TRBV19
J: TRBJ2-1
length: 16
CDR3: CASRADSSWGGNEQFF
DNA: TGTGCCTCGAGGGCGGACTCCTCGTGGGGTGGGAATGAGCAGTTCTTC

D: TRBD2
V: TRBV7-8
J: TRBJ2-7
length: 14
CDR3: CASSPAVGTSEQYF
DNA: TGTGCCAGCAGCCCTGCTGTTGGGACTAGCGAGCAGTACTTC

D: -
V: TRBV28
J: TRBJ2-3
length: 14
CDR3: CASSSPGGADTQYF
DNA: TGTGCCAGCAGTTCCCCAGGCGGGGCAGATACGCAGTATTTT

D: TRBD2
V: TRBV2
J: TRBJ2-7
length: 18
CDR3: CASSGTAPSSGRAYEQYF
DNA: TGTGCCAGCAGTGGGACCGCGCCGAGTAGCGGGAGGGCCTACGAGCAGTACTTC

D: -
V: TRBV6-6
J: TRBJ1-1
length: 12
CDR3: CASSFGTSDAFF
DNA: TGTGCCAGCAGTTTTGGGACTTCTGACGCTTTCTTT

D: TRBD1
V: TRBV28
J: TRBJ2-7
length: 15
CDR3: CASSTPGTAVGEQYF
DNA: TGTGCCAGCAGTACCCCCGGGACAGCAGTCGGTGAGCAGTACTTC

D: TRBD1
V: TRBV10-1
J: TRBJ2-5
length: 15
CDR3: CASSGTGGSQETQYF
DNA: TGCGCCAGCAGTGGGACAGGGGGTTCCCAAGAGACCCAGTACTTC

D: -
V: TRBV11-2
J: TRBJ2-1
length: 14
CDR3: CASSQDAFDNEQFF
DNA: TGCGCCAGCAGCCAAGATGCTTTCGACAATGAGCAGTTCTTC

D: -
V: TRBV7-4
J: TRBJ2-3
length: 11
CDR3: CASSLADTQYF
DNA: TGTGCCAGCAGCTTAGCAGATACGCAGTATTTT

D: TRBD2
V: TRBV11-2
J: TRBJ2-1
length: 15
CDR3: CASRLDSGRVNEQFF
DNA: TGTGCCAGCAGACTTGATAGCGGGAGGGTCAATGAGCAGTTCTTC